The source of this T cell receptor (beta chain) is a study of T cell clonality in common variable immunodeficiency. This clone showed up just a few times. Its specificity is unknown. The read ends 3 residues before the CDR3 terminus; that terminus is restored from the germline J gene. Notes on the study in general: Shared TCRbeta clones were fewer between CVID subjects than controls.

There are 12 residues in the CDR3. The germline V gene encodes CDR1 SEHNR and CDR2 FQNEAQ (reference sequence). Trimming took off 2 bases at V and 2 bases at J, with 3 bases between the two ends. Sequencing was performed with immunoSEQ multiplex PCR; in TCRdb, only in-frame clones are kept and a portion is missing. The sample is made up of some 39,000 clones, none counted only once. The sequencing input was peripheral blood mononuclear cells. The origin of this receptor is a person between 18 and 70 years old in good health. The genes are TRBV7-9 and TRBJ1-1; D is undetermined. Incomplete CDR3 DNA: TGTGCCAGCAGCTTACAAAACACTGAA. This gives the protein CASSLQNTE. The full CDR3 sequence reads CASSLQNTEAFF.